The rows below give T cell receptor beta chains drawn from one sample of a study of human T cells and chemical hapten exposure. TCRdb reprocessed the RACE reads with MiXCR, giving one entry per CDR3 protein. The repertoire holds 40,000 to 50,000 distinct CDR3 sequences, with 4% as singletons. The source material was whole blood, sampled in connection with sensitization to the hapten diphenylcyclopropenone (DPC). All receptors come from a man in his fifties or sixties with alopecia areata. Some clones in this sample may be carry-over from other donors' samples. CDR3s leave out the opening cysteine and the closing phenylalanine or tryptophan. D genes are given only for firm matches. Expanded clones are given a class, and other clones once, few, many or no size at all.

abundance: many; d_gene: TRBD2; v_gene: TRBV5-1; CDR3aa: ASCSGRAGTDTQY
abundance: many; d_gene: TRBD2; v_gene: TRBV12-3/TRBV12-4; CDR3aa: ASSFGIAGGGETQY
abundance: many; d_gene: -; v_gene: TRBV20-1; CDR3aa: SARIDGGYNEQF
abundance: many; d_gene: TRBD2; v_gene: TRBV4-1; CDR3aa: ASSQGTSGPYNEQF
abundance: many; d_gene: -; v_gene: TRBV20-1; CDR3aa: SASMVEGGYGYT
abundance: many; d_gene: -; v_gene: TRBV29-1; CDR3aa: SVEPGHGTEAF
abundance: many; d_gene: -; v_gene: TRBV4-2; CDR3aa: ASSQDLAREQF
abundance: many; d_gene: TRBD2; v_gene: TRBV4-2; CDR3aa: ASSQDTGTSGSRF
abundance: many; d_gene: -; v_gene: TRBV7-2; CDR3aa: ASSPGSPRTDTQY
abundance: many; d_gene: TRBD2; v_gene: TRBV19; CDR3aa: ASSIGPGTSGSNEQF
abundance: many; d_gene: TRBD1; v_gene: TRBV28; CDR3aa: ASSLDRVNPEQY
abundance: many; d_gene: TRBD1; v_gene: TRBV5-1; CDR3aa: ASSLVTGTGGDEQY
abundance: few; d_gene: TRBD2; v_gene: TRBV20-1; CDR3aa: SSPLAGFKAEQF
abundance: few; d_gene: -; v_gene: TRBV7-8; CDR3aa: ASSSGNFRGNEQY
abundance: many; d_gene: -; v_gene: TRBV7-2; CDR3aa: ASSSDSSNTEAF
abundance: many; d_gene: TRBD1; v_gene: TRBV19; CDR3aa: ASSNPGQGADEQF
abundance: many; d_gene: -; v_gene: TRBV29-1; CDR3aa: SVEKAEGVQY
abundance: -; d_gene: -; v_gene: TRBV12-3/TRBV12-4; CDR3aa: ASSRGSASPLH
abundance: once; d_gene: -; v_gene: TRBV10-3; CDR3aa: AISSLNTEAF
abundance: few; d_gene: -; v_gene: TRBV7-8; CDR3aa: ASSLAPGRAEAF
abundance: many; d_gene: -; v_gene: TRBV7-2; CDR3aa: ASSRDYQSTDTQY
abundance: many; d_gene: TRBD1; v_gene: TRBV12-3/TRBV12-4; CDR3aa: ASSWTGSAYEQY
abundance: many; d_gene: -; v_gene: TRBV29-1; CDR3aa: SVVGSTGANVLT
abundance: -; d_gene: -; v_gene: TRBV5-4; CDR3aa: ASSLMNTGELF
abundance: many; d_gene: -; v_gene: TRBV4-1; CDR3aa: ASSQALRGASYEQY
abundance: many; d_gene: -; v_gene: TRBV5-4; CDR3aa: ASSAGGSYNEKLF
abundance: many; d_gene: -; v_gene: TRBV28; CDR3aa: ASSLKTGLTDTQY
abundance: many; d_gene: -; v_gene: TRBV29-1; CDR3aa: SFRRVGAGGKNIQY
abundance: many; d_gene: -; v_gene: TRBV11-2; CDR3aa: ASSRDRQTLPGELF
abundance: many; d_gene: -; v_gene: TRBV5-4; CDR3aa: ASSFGERGQETQY